This T cell receptor beta chain was identified during a study of blood T cell repertoires in COVID-19 (TCRdb year 2020). About the full investigation: Samples from collaborators originated in the United States, Italy and Spain and spanned both the acute and convalescent phases of COVID-19. Subjects who had been exposed to COVID-19, were actively infected with it, or had recovered from it provided the deeply sampled blood TCRbeta repertoires that made up the dataset. The material from the prospective study consisted of cDNA or gDNA derived from T cells, B-cell-depleted T cells, or PBMCs. A de-identified subject ID, COVID-19 status, age in years and sex were almost always included in the sample metadata. Where available, HLA class I and class II types were taken from metadata supplied by the sample provider and were not determined by assay-based typing. The repertoires were made available in a free public database intended to serve as a resource for research on the immune response to SARS-CoV-2. Samples were obtained from the ongoing ImmuneRACE study (first 160 participants) and from roughly 1,300 subjects provided by 6 global collaborators. The full study reports these points: Clinical and demographic metadata were provided uncurated, with the amount varying by source and participant.

At one collaborating source in Seattle, patients were enrolled during active infection and were followed longitudinally through the course of disease. Each collaborating institution followed its own protocols to collect whole blood in K2EDTA tubes. For TCRbeta analysis, collaborator samples were shipped as frozen whole blood, as isolated PBMCs, or as DNA extracted from either sample type. A note on this clone: Its binding antigen is unknown. Base-call qualities are not available, and no considerably larger clone is one nucleotide away.

The trim is 5 bases for V and 2 bases for J, with a gap of 12 bases between the germline ends. CDR1 and CDR2, looked up from the germline V gene, are MDHEN and SYDVKM. From cysteine to phenylalanine, the CDR3 is 15 amino acids long. Kept here is only the CDR3 DNA, which spans 45 bases and is read in frame from base 1. TCRbeta CDR3 regions were amplified from genomic DNA using the immunoSEQ Assay, a bias-controlled multiplex PCR. Per the original workflow: The number of nucleated cells in each sample was estimated from the amplification of reference gene primers within the assay. To quantify the absolute abundance of each unique TCRbeta CDR3 rearrangement, sequence reads were collapsed and filtered. Productive Simpson clonality was computed per sample as the square root of Simpson's diversity index over productive rearrangements. This is the immuneACCESS table as TCRdb keeps it, with only in-frame sequences that have V and J called. A part of the clones is gone; compared with another copy, unresolved V genes explain less than half, and the rest is unexplained. V and J calls and clone size follow that table, whereas D and trimming were derived from the DNA. Within this sample are about 370,000 clones, with around 92% of them counted one time only. The ten largest clones represent 3% of the sample.

The sequenced sample consisted of peripheral blood. The chain links TRBV28 with TRBJ1-4; the D gene is unclear. The receptor's source is a woman aged 25 to 39 with COVID-19, enrolled during active disease. CDR3 protein: CASSTRAGTNEKLFF. The nucleotide sequence reads TGTGCCAGCAGTACAAGGGCGGGGACTAATGAAAAACTGTTTTTT.